The clone carrying this TCR beta chain was seen a single time. The antigen remains unidentified. The data originate from a study of shared clonotypes between healthy human individuals. The V end lost 2 bases, the J end lost 2 bases, and 7 bases lay between the germline ends. Germline V gene lookup returns CDR1 SNHLY and CDR2 FYNNEI. This CDR3 comprises 14 residues. Libraries were prepared by immunoSEQ multiplex PCR; TCRdb keeps only in-frame clonotypes and omits some of them. The sample records about 680,000 clones, around 74% being singletons. General study findings and limits: The study found lower generation probabilities in non-shared clonotypes than in those shared by all four donors.

The sequencing sample was made of memory CD4+ T cells sorted from blood. Subset meaning: CD45RA-negative fraction. The receptor's source is a woman in her 30s in good health. This chain links TRBV2 with TRBJ1-5, with D unresolved. CDR3 in DNA: TGTGCCAGCAGTGAAAGGATAGGCAATCAGCCCCAGCATTTT. Its translation: CASSERIGNQPQHF.